The 29 T cell receptor beta chains given below trace back to one sample, sequenced in a study of CD8+CD57+ T cells in acquired aplastic anemia. The study profiled TCR beta VDJ and CDR3 using genomic DNA as template. TCRdb reanalysed the reads using MiXCR and keeps one entry per CDR3 protein. The data contain 150,000 to 180,000 distinct CDR3 sequences, around half of them seen just once; the ten biggest clones take up roughly 12%. Those patients picked for sequencing had displayed CD8+CD57+ cell expansion on flow cytometry. The sample was sorted CD4+, CD8+, or CD8+CD57+ T cells (not recorded which) from PBMCs. These receptors all come from a human donor with aplastic anemia.

This clonotype was seen once. A much larger clone differs by one base, so this may be a read error. This chain uses TRBV10-3 with TRBJ2-7; 8 nucleotides align to TRBD1. CDR3 size: 14 residues. The germline V gene encodes CDR1 ENHRY and CDR2 SYGVKD. Trimming took 6 bases from V and 1 from J; bases not matched to a gene: 5. CDR3 coding DNA: TGTGCCATCAGGACAGGGGAGGCGTCCTACGAGCAGTACTTC. It encodes CAIRTGEASYEQYF.

The V gene is TRBV2, the J gene TRBJ2-5; D ambiguous. CDR1 SNHLY and CDR2 FYNNEI come from the germline V gene. The CDR3 contains 10 residues. V was cut by 2 bases and J by 7 bases, with 2 bases left in between. This CDR3 reads CASSERTQYF. For the CDR3, the DNA is TGTGCCAGCAGTGAAAGGACCCAGTACTTC.

CDR3 sequence: CASSLDPVTGSPLHF. The DNA of the CDR3 is TGCGCCAGCAGCTTGGATCCGGTTACGGGATCACCCCTCCACTTT. V is TRBV5-1 and J is TRBJ1-6; D is uncertain. Germline assignment: CDR1 SGHRS and CDR2 YFSETQ. Trimming removed 0 bases at V and 10 bases at J, with 14 bases between. The length of the CDR3 is 15 residues.

This clonotype was counted at least ten times. The CDR3 sequence: CASSDSGGSDGYTF. The CDR3 coding sequence is TGTGCCAGCAGTGACTCTGGGGGTTCGGATGGCTACACCTTC. V is TRBV6-4 and J is TRBJ1-2; D is perhaps TRBD1 (5 bases). The V gene's germline CDR1 is MRHNA and CDR2 SNTAGT. V gave up 0 bases and J gave up 6 bases, with 11 bases separating them. The CDR3 length is 14 residues.

This clonotype has a count of ten or more. This chain links TRBV3-1 with TRBJ1-5, with D possibly being TRBD1 (5 bases). Trimming left V 3 bases short and J 3 bases short, with 9 bases between. The CDR3 is 14 residues long. Germline V gives CDR1 LGHDT, CDR2 YNNKEL (reference sequence). The CDR3 DNA reads TGTGCCAGCAGCCATGACAGCTACAATCAGCCCCAGCATTTT. The encoded protein is CASSHDSYNQPQHF.

This clonotype appeared many times. The V gene is TRBV9, the J gene TRBJ1-2, with 7 bases fitting TRBD1. Trimming removed 5 bases from V and 6 bases from J; junction bases left unmatched: 19. The germline V gene encodes CDR1 SGDLS and CDR2 YYNGEE. This CDR3 comprises 17 residues. The CDR3 sequence: CASRALGGTESLNGYTF. Written as DNA, the CDR3 is TGTGCCAGCAGGGCGTTGGGCGGGACAGAGAGCCTCAATGGCTACACCTTC. Together with reference TRBV9 and TRBJ1-2, the CDR3 gives the full variable domain: DSGVTQTPKHLITATGQRVTLRCSPRSGDLSVYWYQQSLDQGLQFLIQYYNGEERAKGNILERFSAQQFPDLHSELNLSSLELGDSALYFCASRALGGTESLNGYTFGSGTRLTVV.

This sequence joins TRBV29-1 and TRBJ1-1; 7 bases are shared with TRBD1. With V trimmed by 4 bases and J by 8 bases, 1 base remained unmatched. Per germline, CDR1 SQVTM and CDR2 ANQGSEA. This CDR3 region has 10 residues. In nucleotides, the CDR3 is TGCAGCGTTGCGACAGGGGAAGCTTTCTTT. Translating it yields CSVATGEAFF. Drawing the rest from reference TRBV29-1 and TRBJ1-1, the complete variable domain is SAVISQKPSRDICQRGTSLTIQCQVDSQVTMMFWYRQQPGQSLTLIATANQGSEATYESGFVIDKFPISRPNLTFSTLTVSNMSPEDSSIYLCSVATGEAFFGQGTRLTVV.

The chain uses TRBV2 and TRBJ2-5, with D possibly being TRBD1 or TRBD2 (5 bases each). In germline, CDR1 is SNHLY, CDR2 FYNNEI. The CDR3 is 14 residues long. Trimming took off 9 bases at V and 4 bases at J, with 18 bases between the two ends. CDR3: CARRRTPHRETQYF. CDR3 nucleotide sequence: TGTGCCAGAAGGAGGACACCCCACCGAGAGACCCAGTACTTC.

The gene calls are TRBV24-1 and TRBJ2-1; unclear D gene. Trimming left V 3 bases short and J 4 bases short, with 3 bases between. From germline, CDR1 is KGHDR and CDR2 SFDVKD. The CDR3 has 12 residues. CDR3 residues: CATSDGYNEQFF. CDR3 in DNA: TGTGCCACCAGTGATGGGTACAATGAGCAGTTCTTC.

Remarks on this clonotype: Likely a read error: the CDR3 ends without its conserved phenylalanine or tryptophan. Because the CDR3's place on the DNA is in doubt, the DNA is left out and the CDR3 is given as listed by TCRdb. This chain connects TRBV24-1 to TRBJ2-2; no check of the table's D call, TRBD1, against the DNA was made. From germline, CDR1 is KGHDR and CDR2 SFDVKD. The CDR3 sequence runs 9 residues, both termini included. The CDR3 here is CAPIPGCFS.

This clonotype occurred a few times. This chain joins TRBV11-2 and TRBJ1-1; TRBD1 agrees at 9 bases. The V and J ends lost 5 bases and 8 bases, in that order; junction bases with no gene match: 15. CDR1 and CDR2 (germline): SGHAT, FQNNGV. The CDR3 sequence is 16 residues long. CDR3 sequence (DNA): TGTGCCAGCAGCGAAGACTTCCCCGGGACAGGGTCCGAAGCTTTCTTT. The encoded protein is CASSEDFPGTGSEAFF.

As regards this clonotype: A much larger clonotype is one base distant, so this may be a read error. The chain has TRBV6-1 and TRBJ2-7; D is possibly TRBD1 (6 bases). Trimming shortened V by 6 bases and J by 2 bases, and 14 bases separated the two germline ends. CDR3 length: 14 amino acids. Germline-derived CDR1 and CDR2 are MNHNS and SASEGT. CDR3 residues: CASRVRTDTYEQYF. CDR3 sequence (DNA): TGTGCCAGCAGGGTACGGACAGACACCTACGAGCAGTACTTC.

This clonotype came up many times. The chain links TRBV5-1 to TRBJ1-2; 10 nucleotides line up with TRBD1. The length of the CDR3 is 20 residues. The junction had 22 bases not matched to a gene; V was cut back by 0 bases and J by 8 bases. The germline V gene encodes CDR1 SGHRS and CDR2 YFSETQ. The CDR3 nucleotides read TGCGCCAGCAGCTTGGGCCCCTATCCGGGACAGGGGAAAGCGGTGAGGGGCTACACCTTC. It encodes CASSLGPYPGQGKAVRGYTF.

By share, this clonotype ranks as medium-sized. The rearrangement joins TRBV29-1 to TRBJ1-2, with D possibly being TRBD1 (5 bases). CDR1 and CDR2 from the germline V gene are SQVTM and ANQGSEA. The CDR3 totals 14 residues. Trimming stripped 4 bases from V and 1 base from J, with 13 bases between. CDR3 nucleotides: TGCAGCGTTGTGGAAGGGGACTTTAACTATGGCTACACCTTC. Its protein is CSVVEGDFNYGYTF.

The gene calls are TRBV6-1 and TRBJ1-2; 9 bases fit TRBD1. Germline-derived CDR1 and CDR2 are MNHNS and SASEGT. V was pared by 5 bases and J by 5 bases, with 9 bases of the junction left unmatched. The CDR3 is 15 residues long. The CDR3 region is CASSKTRDRVYGYTF. CDR3 sequence (DNA): TGTGCCAGCAGTAAAACCCGGGACAGGGTTTATGGCTACACCTTC.

This clonotype was counted between two and nine times. The chain couples TRBV7-3 to TRBJ2-3; 8 bases are shared with TRBD1. Unmatched junction bases numbered 2, after V lost 5 bases and J lost 4 bases. Germline CDR1 is SGHTA and CDR2 is FQGTGA. The CDR3 totals 13 residues. CDR3 DNA: TGTGCCAGCAGCCTGGACAGGGCAGATACGCAGTATTTT. Translated, it gives CASSLDRADTQYF.

This clonotype was counted only a few times. J is TRBJ2-1 and V is TRBV25-1, with 13 nucleotides matching TRBD2. Per germline, CDR1 MGHDK and CDR2 SYGVNS. The CDR3 spans 15 residues. The junction had 7 bases not matched to a gene; V was cut back by 5 bases and J by 9 bases. This chain's CDR3 is CASSPRTSGSSEQFF. Written as DNA, the CDR3 is TGTGCCAGCAGTCCACGGACTAGCGGGAGTTCTGAGCAGTTCTTC.

The chain employs TRBV24-1 and TRBJ2-1, with 8 bases identical to TRBD2. Per the germline V gene, CDR1 is KGHDR and CDR2 is SFDVKD. V was clipped by 3 bases and J by 4 bases; unmatched bases: 7. The CDR3 has 16 residues. CDR3 nucleotides: TGTGCCACCAGTGATCCAGGGACTAGTGCGTACAATGAGCAGTTCTTC. It translates to CATSDPGTSAYNEQFF.

This clonotype has more than one count but fewer than ten. The chain recombines TRBV2 with TRBJ1-1; D is unresolved. The CDR3 runs to 11 residues. The germline V gene encodes CDR1 SNHLY and CDR2 FYNNEI. Trimming left V 4 bases short and J 8 bases short, with 8 bases between. The CDR3 region has the DNA TGTGCCAGCAGTGGGACCCTGGAAGCTTTCTTT. Translation: CASSGTLEAFF. Supplemented by reference TRBV2 and TRBJ1-1, the full variable domain reads EPEVTQTPSHQVTQMGQEVILRCVPISNHLYFYWYRQILGQKVEFLVSFYNNEISEKSEIFDDQFSVERPDGSNFTLKIRSTKLEDSAMYFCASSGTLEAFFGQGTRLTVV.

The chain carries TRBV24-1 and TRBJ2-7, with TRBD1 identical over 9 bases. CDR1 is KGHDR, CDR2 SFDVKD, per germline. The trim removed 9 bases at V and 7 bases at J, leaving 6 bases unmatched. The CDR3 contains 12 residues. The CDR3 is CATGTGLDEQYF. DNA for the CDR3: TGTGCCACCGGGACAGGGTTGGATGAGCAGTACTTC.

This clonotype showed up just a few times. V usage is TRBV4-1 and J usage is TRBJ2-3; 9 nucleotides line up with TRBD1. The CDR3 length is 19 residues. V gave up 0 bases and J gave up 0 bases; unmatched junction bases: 10. Germline values: CDR1 MGHRA, CDR2 YSYEKL. The CDR3 region has the DNA TGCGCCAGCAGCCAAGATCCTGTTGGGACAGGGACTAGCACAGATACGCAGTATTTT. Residues: CASSQDPVGTGTSTDTQYF.

About this clonotype: This sequence may be a read error, since a much larger clone differs from it by one base. Without the conserved terminal phenylalanine or tryptophan, this CDR3 likely stems from a read error. This chain joins TRBV20-1 and TRBJ1-1; 7 bases line up with TRBD1. Germline V lookup: CDR1 DFQATT, CDR2 SNEGSKA (reference sequence). The CDR3 contains 18 residues. Trimming took 1 base from V and 1 from J; bases not matched to a gene: 15. This chain's CDR3 is CSARGVGRGWVGNTEAFS. In DNA, the CDR3 is TGCAGTGCTAGAGGAGTTGGCAGGGGGTGGGTGGGGAACACTGAAGCTTTCTCT.

The chain combines TRBV20-1 with TRBJ2-7; 9 positions agree with TRBD2. From germline, CDR1 is DFQATT and CDR2 SNEGSKA (reference sequence). Losses at the gene ends were 2 bases for V and 4 bases for J; bases not matched to a gene: 6. CDR3 length: 14 amino acids. CDR3 amino acids: CSARYISGGYEQYF. In nucleotides, the CDR3 is TGCAGTGCTAGATACATTAGCGGGGGTTACGAGCAGTACTTC.

In its sample, this clonotype was seen many times. The V call is TRBV3-1, the J call TRBJ1-5; maybe TRBD1 (5 bases). V was trimmed by 4 bases and J by 7 bases, leaving 11 bases between them. Germline V gene sequence: CDR1 LGHDT, CDR2 YNNKEL (reference sequence). CDR3 length equals 13 residues. For the CDR3, the DNA is TGTGCCAGCAGCCCCCAGGGAGTACAGCCCCAGCATTTT. Encoded protein: CASSPQGVQPQHF. The full variable domain, completed using reference TRBV3-1 and TRBJ1-5, is DTAVSQTPKYLVTQMGNDKSIKCEQNLGHDTMYWYKQDSKKFLKIMFSYNNKELIINETVPNRFSPKSPDKAHLNLHINSLELGDSAVYFCASSPQGVQPQHFGDGTRLSIL.

This rearrangement joins TRBV2 to TRBJ2-5; D remains unclear. Trimming removed 6 bases from V and 0 bases from J, with 11 bases in between. CDR1 is SNHLY and CDR2 is FYNNEI in the germline V gene. This CDR3 spans 14 amino acids. The DNA for the CDR3 is TGTGCCAGCAGCTTGGGCACTAACCAAGAGACCCAGTACTTC. It translates to CASSLGTNQETQYF.

As concerns this clonotype: One base away lies a much larger clone, so this may be a sequencing read error. The CDR3 does not end in the conserved phenylalanine or tryptophan, so this is likely a read error. The V call is TRBV6-1, the J call TRBJ2-7, with 10 bases aligning to TRBD2. Losses at the gene ends were 6 bases for V and 4 bases for J; bases not matched to a gene: 3. Germline V gene sequence: CDR1 MNHNS, CDR2 SASEGT. The CDR3 has 13 amino acids. The CDR3 DNA reads TGTGCCAGCAGACTAGCGGGGTATTACGAGCAGTACCTC. It specifies CASRLAGYYEQYL.

The chain links TRBV10-2 to TRBJ2-7; TRBD2 agrees at 7 bases. The ends lost 2 bases at V and 3 bases at J; junction bases unmatched: 4. This CDR3 contains 14 residues. Germline V gives CDR1 WSHSY, CDR2 SAAADI. The CDR3 here is CASSENSGFYEQYF. CDR3 nucleotide sequence: TGCGCCAGCAGTGAGAATAGCGGGTTCTACGAGCAGTACTTC.

This clonotype was observed a handful of times. The chain uses TRBV2 and TRBJ2-1, with 10 bases lining up with TRBD2. With 5 bases clipped from V and 10 bases from J, the junction kept 8 bases outside the gene matches. The CDR3 runs to 14 residues. Germline CDR1 reads SNHLY; CDR2 reads FYNNEI. As DNA, the CDR3 is TGTGCCAGCAGTTATTCTAGCGGGGGCGGGGAGCAGTTCTTC. Translated: CASSYSSGGGEQFF.

This clonotype was observed many times. The V call is TRBV5-6, the J call TRBJ1-2, with 7 positions matching TRBD1. The CDR3 consists of 16 residues. With V trimmed by 4 bases and J by 4 bases, 13 bases remained unmatched. Per the germline V gene, CDR1 is SGHDT and CDR2 is YYEEEE. CDR3 DNA sequence: TGTGCCAGCAGCCCTCCCCTCGTCCAGGGGGGCTATGGCTACACCTTC. Protein sequence: CASSPPLVQGGYGYTF.